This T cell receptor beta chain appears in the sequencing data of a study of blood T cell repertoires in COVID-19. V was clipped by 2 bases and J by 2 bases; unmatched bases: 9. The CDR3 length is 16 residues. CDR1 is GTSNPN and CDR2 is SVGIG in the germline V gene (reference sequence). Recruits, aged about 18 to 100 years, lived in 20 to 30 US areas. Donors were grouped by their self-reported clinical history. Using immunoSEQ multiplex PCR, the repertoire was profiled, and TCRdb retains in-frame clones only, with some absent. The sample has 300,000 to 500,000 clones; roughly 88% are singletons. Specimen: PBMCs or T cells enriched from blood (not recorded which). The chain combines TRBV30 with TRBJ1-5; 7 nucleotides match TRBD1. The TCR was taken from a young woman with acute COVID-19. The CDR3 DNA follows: TGTGCCTGGAGTAAGACAGGGAAGGGAGGCAATCAGCCCCAGCATTTT. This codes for CAWSKTGKGGNQPQHF.